Each of the 27 T cell receptor beta chains below was sequenced from the same sample in a study of OX40 agonist ivuxolimab in advanced cancers. The assay was immunoSEQ multiplex PCR, and TCRdb's table has in-frame clones only and misses some. Among roughly 60,000 clones, 85% were seen once, and the ten largest hold 4%. The material sequenced was CD4+ or CD8+ T cells sorted from blood, taken in a trial of the OX40 agonist ivuxolimab. The source of these receptors is an adult with an advanced solid tumor such as melanoma, head and neck, liver or kidney cancer.

J is TRBJ1-3 and V is TRBV30; 7 positions match TRBD1. Germline CDR1 is GTSNPN and CDR2 is SVGIG (reference sequence). V was pared by 8 bases and J by 0 bases, with 7 bases of the junction left unmatched. CDR3 size: 14 residues. CDR3 sequence (DNA): TGTGCCACCCGGACAGGAAACTCTGGAAACACCATATATTTT. It specifies CATRTGNSGNTIYF.

This rearrangement joins TRBV2 to TRBJ2-5, with D tentatively TRBD1 (6 bases). This CDR3 spans 13 amino acids. Trimming cost V 6 bases and J 5 bases, with 13 bases left between them. Germline CDR1 SNHLY, CDR2 FYNNEI. CDR3 sequence reads: CASRAQGWETQYF. CDR3 DNA sequence: TGTGCCAGCAGGGCCCAGGGGTGGGAGACCCAGTACTTC.

This clone was recorded only once. The rearrangement links TRBV21-1 to TRBJ1-5; the table calls TRBD1, which could not be checked here. TRBV21-1 is a pseudogene. The CDR3 length is 17 residues. This CDR3 reads CASSSYGAGPEDQPQHF. The CDR3 DNA reads as TGTGCCAGCAGCTCCTATGGTGCAGGGCCTGAGGATCAGCCCCAGCATTTT.

V and J are TRBV27 and TRBJ1-5; no reliable D call. The germline gives CDR1 MNHEY, CDR2 SMNVEV (reference sequence). Trimming shortened V by 8 bases and J by 4 bases, and 15 bases separated the two germline ends. This CDR3 contains 14 residues. The CDR3 DNA sequence: TGTGCCAGCGCCCCCATCCTAGGGAATCAGCCCCAGCATTTT. Translated, it gives CASAPILGNQPQHF.

The rearrangement uses TRBV28 and TRBJ2-4; 7 bases line up with TRBD2. V dropped 5 bases and J dropped 6; count of bases not matched to a gene: 7. The CDR3 sequence is 14 residues long. CDR1 MDHEN and CDR2 SYDVKM come from the germline V gene. CDR3 coding DNA: TGTGCCAGCAGTCCTACTGCTAGCGGAAACATTCAGTACTTC. It is translated as CASSPTASGNIQYF.

The chain links TRBV29-1 to TRBJ1-1, with D unresolved. V lost 3 bases to trimming and J lost 7 bases, with 15 bases between them. Germline values: CDR1 SQVTM, CDR2 ANQGSEA. This CDR3 contains 13 residues. The CDR3 bases are TGCAGCGTTGATTTCCGGGAGAAGGGTGAAGCTTTCTTT. This gives the protein CSVDFREKGEAFF.

The V gene is TRBV6-1, the J gene TRBJ1-4; 9 positions match TRBD1. Germline CDR1 reads MNHNS; CDR2 reads SASEGT. The V gene end was trimmed by 4 bases and the J gene end by 8 bases; junction bases not matched to a gene: 5. There are 14 residues in the CDR3. This CDR3 is CASSVGTGWEKLFF. The CDR3 DNA is TGTGCCAGCAGTGTCGGGACAGGGTGGGAAAAACTGTTTTTT.

The chain uses TRBV6-6 and TRBJ1-5, with a possible D match to TRBD1 (5 bases). Between the trimmed V and J ends, which lost 0 bases and 1 base, there was a span of 7 bases. Germline V gives CDR1 MNHNY, CDR2 SVGAGI (reference sequence). This CDR3 has 15 amino acids. CDR3 amino acids: CASSYSGASNQPQHF. As DNA, the CDR3 is TGTGCCAGCAGTTACTCAGGGGCGAGCAATCAGCCCCAGCATTTT.

This clone was counted once. V gene TRBV5-1 combines with J gene TRBJ1-1, with D perhaps TRBD1 (5 bases). The CDR3 totals 16 residues. Germline CDR1 and CDR2: SGHRS and YFSETQ. The V and J ends lost 3 bases and 1 base respectively, with 16 bases between them. This chain's CDR3 is CASSSYKGGENTEAFF. The DNA for the CDR3 is TGCGCCAGCAGCTCCTATAAAGGAGGGGAGAACACTGAAGCTTTCTTT.

V gene TRBV7-9 combines with J gene TRBJ2-1, with D perhaps TRBD1 or TRBD2 (6 bases each). This CDR3 has 15 residues. V gave up 2 bases and J gave up 5 bases, with 13 bases separating them. Germline V lookup: CDR1 SEHNR, CDR2 FQNEAQ (reference sequence). CDR3 region: CASSLKGGPDNEQFF. The CDR3 nucleotides are TGTGCCAGCAGCTTAAAGGGGGGACCGGACAATGAGCAGTTCTTC.

Details on this clone: Other DNA sequences in the sample encode the same CDR3. The gene calls are TRBV29-1 and TRBJ1-1, with 12 bases aligning to TRBD1. The V and J ends lost 8 bases and 3 bases, in that order; junction bases with no gene match: 13. The CDR3 spans 16 residues. Germline-derived CDR1 and CDR2 are SQVTM and ANQGSEA. CDR3 nucleotides: TGCAGCTTAAAGTTGAGGGGACAGGGGGCAGACACTGAAGCTTTCTTT. Translated: CSLKLRGQGADTEAFF.

The chain has TRBV7-9 and TRBJ2-2; 8 bases are a match to TRBD1. The CDR3 length is 15 residues. CDR1 SEHNR and CDR2 FQNEAQ come from the germline V gene (reference sequence). With 5 bases clipped from V and 4 bases from J, the junction kept 6 bases outside the gene matches. In DNA form, the CDR3 reads TGTGCCAGCAGCCTGGACAGGGTGGGCACCGGGGAGCTGTTTTTT. Protein: CASSLDRVGTGELFF. Full variable domain (missing parts from reference TRBV7-9 and TRBJ2-2): DTGVSQNPRHKITKRGQNVTFRCDPISEHNRLYWYRQTLGQGPEFLTYFQNEAQLEKSRLLSDRFSAERPKGSFSTLEIQRTEQGDSAMYLCASSLDRVGTGELFFGEGSRLTVL.

This chain connects TRBV7-9 to TRBJ2-5; TRBD1 matches at 10 bases. The end of the DNA fits TRBJ2-7 better, so the J call may be wrong. There are 15 residues in the CDR3. The germline V gene encodes CDR1 SEHNR and CDR2 FQNEAQ (reference sequence). CDR3 DNA sequence: TGTGCCAGCAGCTTAGTGACAGGGGGCCTCAACGAGCAGTACTTC. This encodes CASSLVTGGLNEQYF.

The chain carries TRBV6-1 and TRBJ2-3, with no clear D. The CDR3 is 12 amino acids. Germline-derived CDR1 and CDR2 are MNHNS and SASEGT. V lost 2 bases and J lost 5, with 5 bases in between. The CDR3 DNA sequence: TGTGCCAGCAGTGAAACCGGAGATACGCAGTATTTT. Protein: CASSETGDTQYF.

The chain recombines TRBV28 with TRBJ1-5; tentatively, D is TRBD1 (6 bases). Germline CDR1 reads MDHEN; CDR2 reads SYDVKM. The V and J ends lost 11 bases and 11 bases respectively, with 22 bases between them. The CDR3 sequence is 13 residues long. The CDR3 loop is CAVRGAGISTQHF. Here the CDR3 DNA reads TGTGCCGTTCGGGGGGCGGGAATCAGCACCCAGCATTTT.

The chain employs TRBV7-6 and TRBJ2-5, with 7 nucleotides matching TRBD1. The V gene end was trimmed by 5 bases and the J gene end by 4 bases; junction bases not matched to a gene: 4. The CDR3 runs to 13 residues. Germline CDR1 is SGHVS and CDR2 is FNYEAQ. CDR3 loop: CASSPGTVETQYF. The CDR3 region has the DNA TGTGCCAGCAGCCCCGGGACAGTAGAGACCCAGTACTTC.

V is TRBV7-8 and J is TRBJ2-5, with 9 bases identical to TRBD1. The end of the DNA is better explained by TRBJ2-7, so the J call may be wrong. CDR1 is SGHVS and CDR2 is FQNEAQ in the germline V gene. The CDR3 contains 14 residues. This CDR3 reads CASMLGTGMYEQYF. CDR3 in DNA: TGTGCCAGCATGCTCGGGACAGGGATGTACGAGCAGTACTTC.

This chain joins TRBV6-6 and TRBJ2-7; perhaps TRBD1 as D (6 bases). In germline, CDR1 is MNHNY, CDR2 SVGAGI (reference sequence). There are 13 residues in the CDR3. Trimming stripped 2 bases from V and 5 bases from J, with 10 bases between. As DNA, the CDR3 is TGTGCCAGCAGTTACGGACAGTACAACGAGCAGTACTTC. This sequence encodes CASSYGQYNEQYF.

This chain uses TRBV5-8 with TRBJ2-5, with TRBD2 matching over 14 bases. CDR3 length: 18 residues. The germline CDR1 and CDR2 sequences are SGHTS and YDEGEE. After removal of 0 bases from V and 5 bases from J, the junction contained 9 bases not matched to a gene. The CDR3 sequence: CASSLAKTSGRAQETQYF. CDR3 DNA: TGTGCCAGCAGCTTGGCCAAGACTAGCGGGAGGGCCCAGGAGACCCAGTACTTC. Full variable domain (outside the CDR3, taken from reference TRBV5-8 and TRBJ2-5): EAGVTQSPTHLIKTRGQQATLRCSPISGHTSVYWYQQALGLGLQFLLWYDEGEERNRGNFPPRFSGRQFPNYSSELNVNALELEDSALYLCASSLAKTSGRAQETQYFGPGTRLLVL.

This sequence joins TRBV28 and TRBJ2-3, with 7 bases identical to TRBD2. V lost 6 bases, J lost 3 bases, and 21 bases stayed unmatched. The CDR3 sequence is 19 residues long. Per the germline V gene, CDR1 is MDHEN and CDR2 is SYDVKM. The CDR3 reads CASRPHSAGAGVWTDTQYF. Here the CDR3 DNA reads TGTGCCAGCAGGCCGCATTCCGCGGGAGCCGGGGTGTGGACAGATACGCAGTATTTT.

The chain recombines TRBV10-2 with TRBJ1-5; 8 bases match TRBD1. This CDR3 comprises 15 residues. Germline CDR1 is WSHSY and CDR2 is SAAADI. Trimming took 8 bases from V and 3 from J; bases not matched to a gene: 9. DNA for the CDR3: TGCGCCAGCGGAGGACAGGGAGGGTACAATCAGCCCCAGCATTTT. It specifies CASGGQGGYNQPQHF.

For the CDR3, the DNA is TGTGCCAGCAGCACTCGGACCGATGGCTACACCTTC. It is translated as CASSTRTDGYTF. The chain is built from TRBV9 and TRBJ1-2; no clear D. Trimming took off 4 bases at V and 6 bases at J, with 10 bases between the two ends. Per the germline V gene, CDR1 is SGDLS and CDR2 is YYNGEE. The CDR3 length is 12 residues.

The V and J genes are TRBV6-1 and TRBJ1-2; D perhaps matches TRBD1 (6 bases). Germline values: CDR1 MNHNS, CDR2 SASEGT. The CDR3 has 13 residues. V lost 2 bases and J lost 7, with 11 bases in between. Here the CDR3 DNA reads TGTGCCAGCAGTGAAACAGGGTTTGGTGGCTACACCTTC. The encoded protein is CASSETGFGGYTF.

The chain couples TRBV9 to TRBJ1-4; 11 nucleotides agree with TRBD1. The CDR3 consists of 14 residues. V was clipped by 4 bases and J by 5 bases; unmatched bases: 1. Germline V gene sequence: CDR1 SGDLS, CDR2 YYNGEE. The DNA for the CDR3 is TGTGCCAGCAGCCGGGACAGGGGGAATGAAAAACTGTTTTTT. Translating gives CASSRDRGNEKLFF. Using reference TRBV9 and TRBJ1-4 for the parts outside the CDR3, the full variable domain is DSGVTQTPKHLITATGQRVTLRCSPRSGDLSVYWYQQSLDQGLQFLIQYYNGEERAKGNILERFSAQQFPDLHSELNLSSLELGDSALYFCASSRDRGNEKLFFGSGTQLSVL.

The gene calls are TRBV5-4 and TRBJ2-5, with TRBD1 identical over 9 bases. V shed 0 bases, J shed 0 bases, and the junction held 6 bases outside the gene matches. Germline loops: CDR1 SGHNT, CDR2 YYREEE (reference sequence). This CDR3 region has 17 residues. The CDR3 coding sequence is TGTGCCAGCAGCTTGGAGGGACAGGGACTTTACCAAGAGACCCAGTACTTC. It encodes CASSLEGQGLYQETQYF.

The chain carries TRBV28 and TRBJ2-5; 12 bases align to TRBD2. Germline V gene data show CDR1 as MDHEN and CDR2 as SYDVKM. V shed 7 bases and J 5 bases; nucleotides not matched to a gene: 17. This CDR3 spans 18 amino acids. CDR3 in DNA: TGTGCCAGCACCATCAGCCCCTCTAGCGGGGGGGCCCTGGAGACCCAGTACTTC. It yields the protein CASTISPSSGGALETQYF. Supplemented by reference TRBV28 and TRBJ2-5, the full variable domain reads DVKVTQSSRYLVKRTGEKVFLECVQDMDHENMFWYRQDPGLGLRLIYFSYDVKMKEKGDIPEGYSVSREKKERFSLILESASTNQTSMYLCASTISPSSGGALETQYFGPGTRLLVL.

The rearrangement uses TRBV7-9 and TRBJ2-3; D possibly corresponds to TRBD2 (6 bases). Trimming cost V 5 bases and J 4 bases, with 13 bases left between them. Germline values: CDR1 SEHNR, CDR2 FQNEAQ (reference sequence). CDR3 length: 14 amino acids. The CDR3 region is CASSPEDYSDTQYF. CDR3 bases: TGTGCCAGCAGCCCCGAGGACTACTCAGATACGCAGTATTTT. Variable domain in full (rest from reference TRBV7-9 and TRBJ2-3): DTGVSQNPRHKITKRGQNVTFRCDPISEHNRLYWYRQTLGQGPEFLTYFQNEAQLEKSRLLSDRFSAERPKGSFSTLEIQRTEQGDSAMYLCASSPEDYSDTQYFGPGTRLTVL.